The clone carrying this TCR beta chain was detected only a few times. Its antigen is still unknown. The record originates from a study of CD8 T cells in ankylosing spondylitis. Study-wide findings and caveats: Blood of patients with ankylosing spondylitis appeared to be characterized by a TCR beta motif of several highly homologous variants.

V was clipped by 5 bases and J by 0 bases, with 12 bases between them. The CDR3 has 15 residues. Germline V gene data show CDR1 as SGHTA and CDR2 as FQGNSA. Quantitative 5'-RACE with molecular barcodes produced the TCR beta libraries. TCRdb reanalysed the 5' RACE reads using MiXCR and keeps one entry per CDR3 protein. The table shows some 200,000 distinct CDR3 sequences, with roughly 26% occurring only once. This chain links TRBV7-2 with TRBJ2-3; D possibly corresponds to TRBD2 (6 bases). What was sequenced was blood, either unsorted or a sorted T cell fraction (not recorded which). The TCR comes from a male donor with ankylosing spondylitis or in good health (not recorded which). The CDR3 bases are TGTGCCAGCAGCGTGCGGGGACCGAGCACAGATACGCAGTATTTT. It encodes CASSVRGPSTDTQYF.